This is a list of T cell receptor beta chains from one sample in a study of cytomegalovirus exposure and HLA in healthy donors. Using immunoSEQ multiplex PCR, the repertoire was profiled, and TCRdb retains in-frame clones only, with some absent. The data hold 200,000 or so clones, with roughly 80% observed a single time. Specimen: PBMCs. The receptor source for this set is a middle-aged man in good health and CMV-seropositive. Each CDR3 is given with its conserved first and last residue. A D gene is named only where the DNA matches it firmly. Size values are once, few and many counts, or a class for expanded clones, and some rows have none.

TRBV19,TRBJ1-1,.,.,TGTGCCAGTAGTATAGATCACGGAGTGGGTGCTTTCTTT,CASSIDHGVGAFF
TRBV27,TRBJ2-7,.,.,TGTGCCAGCAGTTCAGGGTCGGTTTCCTACGAGCAGTACTTC,CASSSGSVSYEQYF
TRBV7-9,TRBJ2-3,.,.,TGTGCCAGCAGCTTAGCGACGGCAGGGCCGGGCACAGATACGCAGTATTTT,CASSLATAGPGTDTQYF
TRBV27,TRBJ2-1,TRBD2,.,TGTGCCAGCAGTTACGAAGGCGGGGGGGCAACTGAGCAGTTCTTC,CASSYEGGGATEQFF
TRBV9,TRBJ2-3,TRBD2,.,TGTGCCAGCAGCGTAGCTAGCGGAGATACGCAGTATTTT,CASSVASGDTQYF
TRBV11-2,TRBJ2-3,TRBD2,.,TGTGCCAGCAGCTTAGTTGCTAGCGGGGGAGGGCAGTATTTT,CASSLVASGGGQYF
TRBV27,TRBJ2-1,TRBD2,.,TGTGCCAGCAGTTTGGGGGGGGTCCCCCCCAATGAGCAGTTCTTC,CASSLGGVPPNEQFF
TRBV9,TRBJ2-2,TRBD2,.,TGTGCCAGCAGCGTCCAAGCGGGGGGGCCAATCGGGGAGCTGTTTTTT,CASSVQAGGPIGELFF
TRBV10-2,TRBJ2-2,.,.,TGCGCCAGCCGGCAGGGCTCAAACACCGGGGAGCTGTTTTTT,CASRQGSNTGELFF
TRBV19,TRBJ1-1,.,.,TGTGCCAGTAAGGAGCAGAACACTGAAGCTTTCTTT,CASKEQNTEAFF
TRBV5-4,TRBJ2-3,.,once,TGTGCCAGCAACTCCCCGGAGGCCGGAGATACGCAGTATTTT,CASNSPEAGDTQYF
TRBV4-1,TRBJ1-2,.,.,TGCGCCAGCAGCCAAGCCGCCACAGGCACGTTCGACTATGGCTACACCTTC,CASSQAATGTFDYGYTF
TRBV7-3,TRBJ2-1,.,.,TGTGCCAGCAGAAGGCAGGGGGGCTCCTACAATGAGCAGTTCTTC,CASRRQGGSYNEQFF
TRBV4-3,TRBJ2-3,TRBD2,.,TGCGCCAGCAGCCAAGATGCGGGAGGTACGCAGTATTTT,CASSQDAGGTQYF
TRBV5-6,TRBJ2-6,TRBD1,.,TGTGCCAGCAGCTCACTCGGGACAGGGGGCTTTGGGGCCAACGTCCTGACTTTC,CASSSLGTGGFGANVLTF
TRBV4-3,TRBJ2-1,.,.,TGCGCCAGCAGCCAAGATCCCCCAGGGACTGGCCTTGATGAGCAGTTCTTC,CASSQDPPGTGLDEQFF
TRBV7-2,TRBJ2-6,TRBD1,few,TGTGCCAGCAGCTTAGAACAGGGGGGAACTGGGGCCAACGTCCTGACTTTC,CASSLEQGGTGANVLTF
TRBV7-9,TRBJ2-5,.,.,TGTGCCAGCAGCCCTAAGGGGGTTTTACGTGAGACCCAGTACTTC,CASSPKGVLRETQYF
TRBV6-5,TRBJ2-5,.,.,TGTGCCAGCAGTTACTCATTTTCAGGGCAGGGCGAGACCCAGTACTTC,CASSYSFSGQGETQYF
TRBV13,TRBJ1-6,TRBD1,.,TGTGCCAGCAGCTTGACAGGGTCAACTTCACCCCTCCACTTT,CASSLTGSTSPLHF
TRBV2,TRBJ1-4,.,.,TGTGCCAGCAGTGATTCGGGCGGGTTTAATGAAAAACTGTTTTTT,CASSDSGGFNEKLFF
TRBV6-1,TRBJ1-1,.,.,TGTGCCAGCAGTGATGGCTGGAGAGAAGCTTTCTTT,CASSDGWREAFF
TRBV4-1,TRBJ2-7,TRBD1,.,TGCGCCAGCAGCCAAGGACAGGGCTCCAACTACGAGCAGTACTTC,CASSQGQGSNYEQYF
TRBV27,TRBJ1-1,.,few,TGTGCCAGCAGTTTAAGGGGGTTCGGGGCTGAAGCTTTCTTT,CASSLRGFGAEAFF
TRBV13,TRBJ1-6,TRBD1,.,TGTGCCAGCAGCACCCGGACAGGGGATTCACCCCTCCACTTT,CASSTRTGDSPLHF
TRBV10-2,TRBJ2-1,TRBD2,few,TGCGCCAGCAGTGAGTCGGGACTAGCGGGCCTCAATGAGCAGTTCTTC,CASSESGLAGLNEQFF
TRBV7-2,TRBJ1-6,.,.,TGTGCCAGCAGCTTAGTAATTGCCGGGAGTAGTAATTCACCCCTCCACTTT,CASSLVIAGSSNSPLHF
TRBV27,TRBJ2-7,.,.,TGTGCCAGCAGGGGGGGTGGCGAGCAGTACTTC,CASRGGGEQYF
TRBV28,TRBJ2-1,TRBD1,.,TGTGCCAGCAGTGACAGGGGAGCCTACAATGAGCAGTTCTTC,CASSDRGAYNEQFF
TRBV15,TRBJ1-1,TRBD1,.,TGTGCCACCAGCAGAGATCTGATGGGGACAGGGAACACTGAAGCTTTCTTT,CATSRDLMGTGNTEAFF
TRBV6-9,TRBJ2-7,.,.,TGTGCCAGCAGTTATTCGAGTGACAGGCTAAGGGCCTACGAGCAGTACTTC,CASSYSSDRLRAYEQYF
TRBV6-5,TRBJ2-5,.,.,TGTGCCAGCAGTTACCCGGACTCTCAAGAGACCCAGTACTTC,CASSYPDSQETQYF